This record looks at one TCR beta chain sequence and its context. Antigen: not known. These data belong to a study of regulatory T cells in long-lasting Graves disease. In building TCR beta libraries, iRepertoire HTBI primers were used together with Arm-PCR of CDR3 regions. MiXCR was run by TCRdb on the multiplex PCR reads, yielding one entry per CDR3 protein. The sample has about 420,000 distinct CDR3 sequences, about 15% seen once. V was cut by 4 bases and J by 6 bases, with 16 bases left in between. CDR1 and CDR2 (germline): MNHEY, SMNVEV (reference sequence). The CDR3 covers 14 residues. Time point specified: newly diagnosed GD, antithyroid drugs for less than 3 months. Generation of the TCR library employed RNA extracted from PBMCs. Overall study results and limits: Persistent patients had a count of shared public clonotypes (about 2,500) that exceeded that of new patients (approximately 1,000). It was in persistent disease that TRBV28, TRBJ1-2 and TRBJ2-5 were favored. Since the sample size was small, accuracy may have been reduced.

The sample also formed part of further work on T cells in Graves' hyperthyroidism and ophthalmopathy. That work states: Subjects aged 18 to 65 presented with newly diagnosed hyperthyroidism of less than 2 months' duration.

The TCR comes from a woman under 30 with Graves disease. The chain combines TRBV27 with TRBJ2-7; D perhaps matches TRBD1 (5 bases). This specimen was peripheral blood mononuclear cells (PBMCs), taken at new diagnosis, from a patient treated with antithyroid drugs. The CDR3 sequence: CASSSGKSYFEQYF. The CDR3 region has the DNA TGTGCCAGCAGTTCAGGGAAATCCTACTTCGAGCAGTACTTC.